The entry that follows covers one T cell receptor (beta chain) sequence. This sample is drawn from a study of blood T cell repertoires in COVID-19. Data came from immunoSEQ multiplex PCR; TCRdb stores just in-frame clones and leaves some out. In the table there are about 430,000 clones, 70% to 90% of which are singletons. Participant age was 18 to 89 years, and participants resided in fewer than 30 US areas. Sequencing input: PBMCs or T cells enriched from blood (not recorded which). The clonotype originates from a woman between 18 and 29 years old who had been exposed to COVID-19.

The CDR3 reads CASSARLIVTYEQYF. In DNA, the CDR3 is TGTGCCAGCAGCGCACGACTGATAGTAACCTACGAGCAGTACTTC. The chain combines TRBV5-5 with TRBJ2-7; D ambiguous. Germline-derived CDR1 and CDR2 are SGHKS and YYEKEE (reference sequence). Trimming stripped 4 bases from V and 2 bases from J, with 16 bases between. The CDR3 is 15 amino acids.